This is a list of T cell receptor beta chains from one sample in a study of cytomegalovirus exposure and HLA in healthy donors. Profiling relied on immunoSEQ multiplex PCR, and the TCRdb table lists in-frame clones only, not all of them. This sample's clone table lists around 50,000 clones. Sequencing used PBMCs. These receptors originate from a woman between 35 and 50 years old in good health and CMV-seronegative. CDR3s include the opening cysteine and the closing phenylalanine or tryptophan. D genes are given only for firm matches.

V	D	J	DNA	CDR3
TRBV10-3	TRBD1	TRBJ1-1	TGTGCCACCTTGAACCAGGGGGCGCCCGCTGAAGCTTTCTTT	CATLNQGAPAEAFF
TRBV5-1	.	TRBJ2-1	TGCGCCAGCAGCTTAGTAACAGGGTCTTCATCCTACAATGAGCAGTTCTTC	CASSLVTGSSSYNEQFF
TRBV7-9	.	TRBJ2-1	TGTGCCAGCAGCTTATTCCCCCAGGGGAGGGCCTACAATGAGCAGTTCTTC	CASSLFPQGRAYNEQFF
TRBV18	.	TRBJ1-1	TGTGCCAGCCTAGAATCATTGAACACTGAAGCTTTCTTT	CASLESLNTEAFF
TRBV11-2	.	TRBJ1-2	TGTGCCAGCTACGGGGTAAGATGGGACTATGGCTACACCTTC	CASYGVRWDYGYTF
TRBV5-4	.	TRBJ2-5	TGTGCCAGCAGCTTCAGGGACCAAGAGACCCAGTACTTC	CASSFRDQETQYF
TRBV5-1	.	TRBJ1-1	TGCGCCAGCAGCTTGCTTCAGGGGTCGGTGAACACTGAAGCTTTCTTT	CASSLLQGSVNTEAFF
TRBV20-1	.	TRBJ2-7	TGCAGTGCTACAGGGAACTACGAGCAGTACTTC	CSATGNYEQYF
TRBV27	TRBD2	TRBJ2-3	TGTGCCAGCAGTTTTTTAAGGACTAGCGGGAGGGCAGATACGCAGTATTTT	CASSFLRTSGRADTQYF
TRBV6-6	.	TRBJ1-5	TGTGCCAGCAGTTATCCTCGTCAGCCCCAGCATTTT	CASSYPRQPQHF
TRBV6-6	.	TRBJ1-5	TGTGCCAGCAGTTGGGACACTACCAATCAGCCCCAGCATTTT	CASSWDTTNQPQHF
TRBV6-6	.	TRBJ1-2	TGTGCCAGCAGAATTGATATTGAGTATGGCTACACCTTC	CASRIDIEYGYTF
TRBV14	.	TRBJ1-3	TGTGCCAGCAGCCTAATTAGAGGCAATTTTGGAAACACCATATATTTT	CASSLIRGNFGNTIYF
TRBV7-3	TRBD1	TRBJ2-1	TGTGCCAGCAGCGCCGGGACAGGGGTCGACAATGAGCAGTTCTTC	CASSAGTGVDNEQFF
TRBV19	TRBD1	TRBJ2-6	TGTGCCAGTAGACTACAGGGGCCCGGGGCCAACGTCCTGACTTTC	CASRLQGPGANVLTF
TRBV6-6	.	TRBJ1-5	TGTGCCAGCAGCGGGCGGGGTGGCGTCCACCAGCCCCAGCATTTT	CASSGRGGVHQPQHF
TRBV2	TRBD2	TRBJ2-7	TGTGCCAGCAGTGAGGGGAGGGACTGGAGTTACGAGCAGTACTTC	CASSEGRDWSYEQYF
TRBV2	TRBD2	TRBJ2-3	TGTGCCAGCAGGGACACAGGACTAGCGGAGGACCGTTTCTGGTTT	CASRDTGLAEDRFWF
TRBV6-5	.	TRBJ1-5	TGTGCCAGCAGTTACGACGGAAGACGGGATCAGCCCCAGCATTTT	CASSYDGRRDQPQHF
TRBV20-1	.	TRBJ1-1	TGCAGTGCTAGATTAGGGGGTGGGGCTTTCTTT	CSARLGGGAFF
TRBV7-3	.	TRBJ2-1	TGTGCCAGCAGCTTAAGGACCGGACAGTACAATGAGCAGTTCTTC	CASSLRTGQYNEQFF
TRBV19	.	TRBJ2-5	TGTGCCAGTAGTCTCGGCAGGGGGGTATTCGTTGAGACCCAGTACTTC	CASSLGRGVFVETQYF
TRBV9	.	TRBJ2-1	TGTGCCAGCAGCGCCCCCGGGACTCCACCTAGGGAGCAGTTCTTC	CASSAPGTPPREQFF
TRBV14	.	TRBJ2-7	TGTGCCAGCAGCCAAATTCAGGGTTACGAGCAGTACTTC	CASSQIQGYEQYF
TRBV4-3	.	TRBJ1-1	TGCGCCAGCAGCCAAGATCGAAGGGAGGGGACTGAAGCTTTCTTT	CASSQDRREGTEAFF
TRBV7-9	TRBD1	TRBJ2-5	TGTGCCAGCAGCCGACAGGGGGTGAGGGAGACCCAGTACTTC	CASSRQGVRETQYF
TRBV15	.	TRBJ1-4	TGTGCCACCAGCCAGGGCTTTGGTGAAAAACTGTTTTTT	CATSQGFGEKLFF
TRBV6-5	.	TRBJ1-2	TGTGCCAGCAGTTACTCCCGGGACACCAACTATGGCTACACCTTC	CASSYSRDTNYGYTF
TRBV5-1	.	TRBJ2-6	TGCGCCAGCAGCATGACAGGAGCGGGGGCCAACGTCCTGACTTTC	CASSMTGAGANVLTF
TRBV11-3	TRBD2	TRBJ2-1	TGTGCCAGCAGCACCGGACTAGCGGCTTACTTAGAGCAGTTCTTC	CASSTGLAAYLEQFF
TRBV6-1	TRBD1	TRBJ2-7	TGTGCCAGCACCGCCGGGACAGTGGTTTACGAGCAGTACTTC	CASTAGTVVYEQYF
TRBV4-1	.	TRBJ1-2	TGCGCCAGCAGCCACGCGCAGGCAGACGGCTACACCTTC	CASSHAQADGYTF
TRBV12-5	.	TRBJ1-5	TGTGCTAGTGGTTTGCTGGGAGGGAATGGACAGCCCCAGCATTTT	CASGLLGGNGQPQHF
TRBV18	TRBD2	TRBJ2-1	TGTGCCAGCTCACCACCGGCTAGCGGGAGTTACAATGAGCAGTTCTTC	CASSPPASGSYNEQFF
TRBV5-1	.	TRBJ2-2	TGCGCCAGCAGCTTAGTAACGGCAGGGGCAACGAACACCGGGGAGCTGTTTTTT	CASSLVTAGATNTGELFF
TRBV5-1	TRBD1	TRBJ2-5	TGCGCCAGCAGCTTTAACAGGGGGCTGAAGACCCAGTACTTC	CASSFNRGLKTQYF